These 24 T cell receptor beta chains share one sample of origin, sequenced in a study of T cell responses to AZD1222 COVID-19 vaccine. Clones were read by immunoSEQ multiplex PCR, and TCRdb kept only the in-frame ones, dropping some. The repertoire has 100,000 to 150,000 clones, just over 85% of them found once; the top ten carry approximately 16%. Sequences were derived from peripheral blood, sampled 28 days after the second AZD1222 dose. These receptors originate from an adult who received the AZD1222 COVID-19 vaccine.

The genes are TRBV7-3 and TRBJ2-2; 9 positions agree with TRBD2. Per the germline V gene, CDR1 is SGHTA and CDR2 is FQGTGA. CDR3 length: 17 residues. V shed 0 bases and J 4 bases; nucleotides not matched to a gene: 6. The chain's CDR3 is CASSLTISGSRTGELFF. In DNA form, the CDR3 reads TGTGCCAGCAGCTTAACGATTAGCGGGAGTCGCACCGGGGAGCTGTTTTTT.

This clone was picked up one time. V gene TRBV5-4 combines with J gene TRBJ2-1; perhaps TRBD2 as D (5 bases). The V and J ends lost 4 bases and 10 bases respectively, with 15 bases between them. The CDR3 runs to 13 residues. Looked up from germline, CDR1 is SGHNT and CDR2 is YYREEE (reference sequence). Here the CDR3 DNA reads TGTGCCAGCAGCCCCCGAGGGCCCGCGGAGCAGTTCTTC. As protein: CASSPRGPAEQFF.

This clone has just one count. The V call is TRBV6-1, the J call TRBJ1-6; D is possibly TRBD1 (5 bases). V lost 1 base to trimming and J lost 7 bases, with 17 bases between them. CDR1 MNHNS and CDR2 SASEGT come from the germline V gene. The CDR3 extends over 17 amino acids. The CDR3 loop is CASSEVRGAGRNSPLHF. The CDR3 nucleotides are TGTGCCAGCAGTGAAGTTAGGGGAGCTGGGCGGAATTCACCCCTCCACTTT.

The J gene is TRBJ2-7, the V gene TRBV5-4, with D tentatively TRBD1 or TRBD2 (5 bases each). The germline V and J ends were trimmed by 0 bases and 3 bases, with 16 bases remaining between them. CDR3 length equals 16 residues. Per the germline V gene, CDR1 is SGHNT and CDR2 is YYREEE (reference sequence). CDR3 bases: TGTGCCAGCAGCTTGGATCAGGGACGGACTTTCTACGAGCAGTACTTC. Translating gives CASSLDQGRTFYEQYF. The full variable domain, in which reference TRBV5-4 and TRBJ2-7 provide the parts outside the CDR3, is ETGVTQSPTHLIKTRGQQVTLRCSSQSGHNTVSWYQQALGQGPQFIFQYYREEENGRGNFPPRFSGLQFPNYSSELNVNALELDDSALYLCASSLDQGRTFYEQYFGPGTRLTVT.

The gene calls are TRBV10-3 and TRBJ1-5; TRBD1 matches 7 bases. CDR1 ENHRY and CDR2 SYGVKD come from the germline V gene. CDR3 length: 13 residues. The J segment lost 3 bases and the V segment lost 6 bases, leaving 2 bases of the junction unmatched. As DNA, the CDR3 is TGTGCCATCAGGGGGACAGACAATCAGCCCCAGCATTTT. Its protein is CAIRGTDNQPQHF.

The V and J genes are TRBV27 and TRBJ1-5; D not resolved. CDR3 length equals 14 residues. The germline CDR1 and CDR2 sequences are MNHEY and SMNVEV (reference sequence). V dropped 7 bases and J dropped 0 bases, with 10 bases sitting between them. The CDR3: CASTPAGSNQPQHF. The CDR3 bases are TGTGCCAGCACCCCAGCCGGTAGCAATCAGCCCCAGCATTTT.

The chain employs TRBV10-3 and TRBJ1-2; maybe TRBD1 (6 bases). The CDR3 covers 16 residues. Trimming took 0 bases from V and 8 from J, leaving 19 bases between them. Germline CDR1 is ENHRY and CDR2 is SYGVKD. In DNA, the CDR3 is TGTGCCATCAGTGAGTCGGAAGGACAGCCGGTTGAGGGCTACACCTTC. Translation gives CAISESEGQPVEGYTF.

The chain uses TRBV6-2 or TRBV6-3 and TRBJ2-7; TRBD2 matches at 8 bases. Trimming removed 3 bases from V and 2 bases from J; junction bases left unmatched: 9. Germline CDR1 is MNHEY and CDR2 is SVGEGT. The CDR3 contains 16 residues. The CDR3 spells CASSYQRGKTTYEQYF. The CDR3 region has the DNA TGTGCCAGCAGTTATCAGCGGGGGAAAACAACCTACGAGCAGTACTTC.

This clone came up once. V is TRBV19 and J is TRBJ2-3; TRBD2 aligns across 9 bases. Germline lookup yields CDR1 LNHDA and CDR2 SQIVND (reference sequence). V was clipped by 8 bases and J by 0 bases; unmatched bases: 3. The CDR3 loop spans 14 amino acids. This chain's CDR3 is CASRTSESTDTQYF. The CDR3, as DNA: TGTGCCAGTCGGACTAGCGAGAGCACAGATACGCAGTATTTT.

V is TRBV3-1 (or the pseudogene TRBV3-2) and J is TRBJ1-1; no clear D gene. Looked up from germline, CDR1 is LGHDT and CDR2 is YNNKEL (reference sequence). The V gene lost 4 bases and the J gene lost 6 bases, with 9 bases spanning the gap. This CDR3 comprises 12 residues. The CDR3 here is CASSPAGAEAFF. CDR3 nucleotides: TGTGCCAGCAGCCCAGCTGGGGCTGAAGCTTTCTTT.

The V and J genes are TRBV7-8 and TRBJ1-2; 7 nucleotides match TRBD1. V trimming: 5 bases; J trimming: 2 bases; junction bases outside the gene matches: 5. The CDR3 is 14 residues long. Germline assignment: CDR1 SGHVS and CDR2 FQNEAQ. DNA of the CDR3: TGTGCCAGCAGCGTAACACAGGGGAACTATGGCTACACCTTC. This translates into CASSVTQGNYGYTF.

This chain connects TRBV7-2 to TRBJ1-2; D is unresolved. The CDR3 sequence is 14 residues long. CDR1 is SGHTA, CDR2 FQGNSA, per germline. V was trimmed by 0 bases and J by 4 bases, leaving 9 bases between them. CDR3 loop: CASSLALPGYGYTF. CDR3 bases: TGTGCCAGCAGCTTAGCGTTGCCAGGCTATGGCTACACCTTC.

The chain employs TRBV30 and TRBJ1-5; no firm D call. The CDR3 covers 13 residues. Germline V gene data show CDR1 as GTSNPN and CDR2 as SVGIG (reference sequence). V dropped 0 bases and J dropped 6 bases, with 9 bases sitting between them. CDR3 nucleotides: TGTGCCTGGAGTGTACAGTCGGGTCAGCCCCAGCATTTT. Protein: CAWSVQSGQPQHF.

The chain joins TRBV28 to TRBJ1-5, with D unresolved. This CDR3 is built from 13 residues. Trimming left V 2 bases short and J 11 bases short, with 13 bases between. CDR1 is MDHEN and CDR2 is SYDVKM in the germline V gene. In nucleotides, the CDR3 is TGTGCCAGCAGTTTACCCACCGGCGCGTCCCAGCATTTT. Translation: CASSLPTGASQHF.

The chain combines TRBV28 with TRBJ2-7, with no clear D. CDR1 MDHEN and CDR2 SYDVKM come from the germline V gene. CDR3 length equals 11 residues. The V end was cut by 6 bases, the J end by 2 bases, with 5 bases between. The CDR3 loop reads CASSPAYEQYF. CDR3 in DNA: TGTGCCAGCAGCCCTGCCTACGAGCAGTACTTC.

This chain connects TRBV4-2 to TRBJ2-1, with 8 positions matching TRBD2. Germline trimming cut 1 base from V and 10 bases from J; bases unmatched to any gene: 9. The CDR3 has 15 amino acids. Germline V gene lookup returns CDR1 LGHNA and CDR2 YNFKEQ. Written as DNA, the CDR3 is TGTGCCAGCAGCCAAGGCCGGGGGGGCCAGGGAGAGCAGTTCTTC. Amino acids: CASSQGRGGQGEQFF.

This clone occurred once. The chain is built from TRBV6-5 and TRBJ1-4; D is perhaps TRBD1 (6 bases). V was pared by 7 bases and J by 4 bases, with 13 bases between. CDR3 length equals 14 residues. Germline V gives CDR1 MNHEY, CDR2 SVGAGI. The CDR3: CASMGEQGNEKLFF. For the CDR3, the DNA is TGTGCCAGCATGGGCGAACAGGGTAATGAAAAACTGTTTTTT.

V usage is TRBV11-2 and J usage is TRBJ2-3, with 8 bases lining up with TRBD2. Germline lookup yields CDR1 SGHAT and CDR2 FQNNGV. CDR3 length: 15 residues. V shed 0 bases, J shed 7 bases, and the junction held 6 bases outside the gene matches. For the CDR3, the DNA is TGTGCCAGCAGCTTAGAGGGCGGGAGGCTAAATACGCAGTATTTT. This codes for CASSLEGGRLNTQYF.

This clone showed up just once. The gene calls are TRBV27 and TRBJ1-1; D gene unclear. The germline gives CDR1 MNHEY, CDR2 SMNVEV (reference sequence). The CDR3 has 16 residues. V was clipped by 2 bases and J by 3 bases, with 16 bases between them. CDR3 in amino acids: CASSLVGEGVDTEAFF. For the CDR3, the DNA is TGTGCCAGCAGTTTAGTCGGGGAGGGAGTAGACACTGAAGCTTTCTTT.

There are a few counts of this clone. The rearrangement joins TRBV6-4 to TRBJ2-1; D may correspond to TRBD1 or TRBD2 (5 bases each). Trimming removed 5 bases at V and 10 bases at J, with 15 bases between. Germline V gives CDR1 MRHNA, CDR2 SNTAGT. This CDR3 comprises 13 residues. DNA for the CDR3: TGTGCCAGCAGTCCCAGGGTCGAGGGAGAGCAGTTCTTC. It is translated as CASSPRVEGEQFF.

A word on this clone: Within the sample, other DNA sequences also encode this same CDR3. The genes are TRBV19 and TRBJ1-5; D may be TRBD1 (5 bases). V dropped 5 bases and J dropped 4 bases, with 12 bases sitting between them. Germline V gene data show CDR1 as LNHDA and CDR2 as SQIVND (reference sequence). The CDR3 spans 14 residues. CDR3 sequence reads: CASSWQGGNQPQHF. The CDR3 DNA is TGTGCCAGTAGTTGGCAGGGTGGGAATCAGCCCCAGCATTTT.

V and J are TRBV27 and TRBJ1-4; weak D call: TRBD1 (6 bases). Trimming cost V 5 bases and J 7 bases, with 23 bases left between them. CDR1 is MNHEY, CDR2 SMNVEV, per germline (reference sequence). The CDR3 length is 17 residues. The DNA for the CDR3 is TGTGCCAGCAGTCCCCGCCGACAGGCCGGCGTCTCTGAAAAACTGTTTTTT. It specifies CASSPRRQAGVSEKLFF.

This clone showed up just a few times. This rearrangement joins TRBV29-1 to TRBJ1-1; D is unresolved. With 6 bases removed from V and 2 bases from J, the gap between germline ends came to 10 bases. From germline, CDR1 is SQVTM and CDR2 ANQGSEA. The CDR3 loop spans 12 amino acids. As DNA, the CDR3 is TGCAGCGTCGGGAGCGGAAACACTGAAGCTTTCTTT. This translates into CSVGSGNTEAFF.

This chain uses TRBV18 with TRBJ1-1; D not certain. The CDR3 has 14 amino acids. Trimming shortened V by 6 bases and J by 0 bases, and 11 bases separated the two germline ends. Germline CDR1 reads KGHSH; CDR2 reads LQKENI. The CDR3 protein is CASSPGTMNTEAFF. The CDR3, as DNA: TGTGCCAGCTCTCCAGGAACGATGAACACTGAAGCTTTCTTT.